These 14 T cell receptor beta chains share one sample of origin, sequenced in a study of T cell clonality in common variable immunodeficiency. Data came from immunoSEQ multiplex PCR; TCRdb stores just in-frame clones and leaves some out. This record lists about 66,000 clones, none seen once only, and the top ten clones contain around 1.7%. Sequenced: peripheral blood mononuclear cells. Receptors originate from a person aged 18 to 75 in good health.

The table lists this clone with many counts. The read ends 3 residues early relative to the CDR3; the germline J gene fills the gap. This chain joins TRBV28 and TRBJ2-3, with TRBD2 matching 12 bases. Trimming at V came to 6 bases and at J to 0 bases, leaving 4 bases not matched to a gene. CDR1 is MDHEN, CDR2 SYDVKM, per germline. CDR3 size: 16 residues. Here the CDR3 reads CASSLGTSGSTDTQYF. CDR3 DNA (partial): TGTGCCAGCAGCCTCGGGACTAGCGGGAGCACAGATACG.

This clone was detected many times. The DNA ends 3 residues before the CDR3 does, and the rest of the CDR3 is filled in from the germline J gene. The V call is TRBV20-1, the J call TRBJ2-7, with a possible D match to TRBD2 (5 bases). The CDR3 consists of 14 residues. Trimming stripped 5 bases from V and 2 bases from J, with 16 bases between. Germline lookup yields CDR1 DFQATT and CDR2 SNEGSKA (reference sequence). The sequenced CDR3 bases are TGCAGTGCTGTGGTCCTCGAGGGTACCTACGAG. Its protein is CSAVVLEGTYE. Given in full, the CDR3 is CSAVVLEGTYEQYF.

Many counts were recorded for this clone. Read data end 3 residues before the CDR3 end; the end is taken from the germline J gene. This sequence joins TRBV18 and TRBJ2-7; 15 bases align to TRBD2. This CDR3 comprises 14 residues. Germline CDR1 reads KGHSH; CDR2 reads LQKENI. The junction had 3 bases not matched to a gene; V was cut back by 9 bases and J by 3 bases. The DNA read from the CDR3 is TGTGCCAGATGGGGACTAGCGGGGGGCTACGAG. This encodes CARWGLAGGYE. The whole CDR3 is CARWGLAGGYEQYF.

This clone was counted ten times or more. The DNA ends 3 residues before the CDR3 does, and the rest of the CDR3 is filled in from the germline J gene. J is TRBJ2-7 and V is TRBV20-1, with D maybe TRBD2 (5 bases). V lost 3 bases, J lost 6 bases, and 15 bases lay in between. This CDR3 region has 13 residues. Germline CDR1 and CDR2: DFQATT and SNEGSKA (reference sequence). The part of the CDR3 DNA that was read is TGCAGTGCTAGCCCGACAAGCGCGGGCGAG. Translation: CSASPTSAGE. The full CDR3 protein is CSASPTSAGEQYF.

Concerning this clone itself: The read is 3 residues too short to cover the CDR3 end, so that end is filled in from the germline J gene. The rearrangement uses TRBV6-4 and TRBJ2-1, with 11 positions matching TRBD2. The CDR3 contains 16 residues. Trimming at V came to 6 bases and at J to 1 base, leaving 5 bases not matched to a gene. Germline CDR1 is MRHNA and CDR2 is SNTAGT. This chain's CDR3 is CASSLSGRASYNEQFF. The DNA read from the CDR3 is TGTGCCAGCAGCCTTAGCGGGAGGGCGTCCTACAATGAG.

This clone was counted many times. The missing CDR3 end, 3 residues past where the read stops, is filled in from the germline J gene. The chain recombines TRBV20-1 with TRBJ2-1; weak D call: TRBD2 (6 bases). V was trimmed by 6 bases and J by 7 bases, leaving 19 bases between them. The CDR3 consists of 14 residues. The germline V gene has CDR1 DFQATT and CDR2 SNEGSKA (reference sequence). The part of the CDR3 DNA that was read is TGCAGTGCGATTGGGCTAGCGAAGGAGAATGAG. Amino acids: CSAIGLAKENE. The full CDR3 is CSAIGLAKENEQFF.

This clone was counted ten times or more. Read coverage stops 3 residues before the CDR3 terminus; the germline J gene supplies the remainder. This chain uses TRBV10-3 with TRBJ1-1; no clear D. Between the trimmed V and J ends, which lost 0 bases and 4 bases, there was a span of 12 bases. The germline gives CDR1 ENHRY, CDR2 SYGVKD. This CDR3 region has 15 residues. This CDR3 reads CAISESGRLGTEAFF. The CDR3 bases that were read are TGTGCCATCAGTGAGTCGGGCCGGTTGGGCACTGAA.

This clone was detected many times. The read halts 3 residues ahead of the CDR3 end, with the missing end drawn from the germline J gene. The chain employs TRBV7-3 and TRBJ1-3; weak D call: TRBD1 (6 bases). Germline V gives CDR1 SGHTA, CDR2 FQGTGA. The CDR3 length is 16 residues. V was cut by 4 bases and J by 0 bases, with 13 bases left in between. Partial CDR3 DNA: TGTGCCAGCAGCTCGGGACATCGGAGCTCTGGAAACACC. Encoded protein: CASSSGHRSSGNT. The full CDR3 sequence reads CASSSGHRSSGNTIYF.

This clone showed up many times. The read ends 3 residues early relative to the CDR3; the germline J gene fills the gap. V is TRBV19 and J is TRBJ2-7, with TRBD1 matching 8 bases. The CDR3 runs to 17 residues. Germline CDR1 LNHDA, CDR2 SQIVND (reference sequence). V lost 1 base, J lost 3 bases, and 11 bases stayed unmatched. CDR3 sequence: CASSIGSPGQVNYEQYF. The sequenced CDR3 bases are TGTGCCAGTAGTATAGGCTCTCCGGGACAGGTTAACTACGAG. The full variable domain, completed using reference TRBV19 and TRBJ2-7, is DGGITQSPKYLFRKEGQNVTLSCEQNLNHDAMYWYRQDPGQGLRLIYYSQIVNDFQKGDIAEGYSVSREKKESFPLTVTSAQKNPTAFYLCASSIGSPGQVNYEQYFGPGTRLTVT.

At least ten counts were recorded for this clone. The read finishes 3 residues shy of the CDR3 end, and the germline J gene is used to complete it. The J gene is TRBJ1-5, the V gene TRBV30, with 7 bases that match TRBD1. The junction had 7 bases not matched to a gene; V was cut back by 3 bases and J by 5 bases. There are 14 residues in the CDR3. Germline CDR1 is GTSNPN and CDR2 is SVGIG (reference sequence). CDR3 bases read: TGTGCCTGGAGAGGACAGGCGCCGGATCAGCCC. It yields the protein CAWRGQAPDQP. The full CDR3 protein reads CAWRGQAPDQPQHF. Looking up the rest from reference TRBV30 and TRBJ1-5 gives the full variable domain: SQTIHQWPATLVQPVGSPLSLECTVEGTSNPNLYWYRQAAGRGLQLLFYSVGIGQISSEVPQNLSASRPQDRQFILSSKKLLLSDSGFYLCAWRGQAPDQPQHFGDGTRLSIL.

This clone was counted ten times or more. Read sequence stops 3 residues before the CDR3 end, and the germline J gene provides the missing end. The gene calls are TRBV12-3 or TRBV12-4 and TRBJ2-2; D is ambiguous. CDR3 length: 14 residues. V was pared by 2 bases and J by 0 bases, with 4 bases between. CDR3 residues: CASSLTSNTGELFF. CDR3 DNA, as far as it was read: TGTGCCAGCAGTTTAACTTCGAACACCGGGGAG.

This clone was recorded many times. The read finishes 3 residues shy of the CDR3 end, and the germline J gene is used to complete it. The chain joins TRBV5-4 to TRBJ2-3, with D tentatively TRBD2 (5 bases). Looked up from germline, CDR1 is SGHNT and CDR2 is YYREEE (reference sequence). V was trimmed by 0 bases and J by 1 base, leaving 9 bases between them. The CDR3 spans 15 residues. Here the CDR3 reads CASSLGLARTDTQYF. The CDR3 DNA, read in part, is TGTGCCAGCAGCTTGGGTTTAGCGCGCACAGATACG.

This clone was found many times. The DNA ends 3 residues before the CDR3 does, and the rest of the CDR3 is filled in from the germline J gene. The chain is built from TRBV7-4 and TRBJ2-1; D remains unclear. V was pared by 1 base and J by 5 bases, with 9 bases between. The CDR3 spans 14 residues. Germline V gene sequence: CDR1 SGHVT, CDR2 SQSDAQ. The covered CDR3 bases are TGTGCCAGCAGCTTAGATTCTACCCACAATGAG. Encoded protein: CASSLDSTHNE. The full CDR3 protein reads CASSLDSTHNEQFF. The whole variable domain, remainder taken from reference TRBV7-4 and TRBJ2-1, is GAGVSQSPRYKVAKRGRDVALRCDSISGHVTLYWYRQTLGQGSEVLTYSQSDAQRDKSGRPSGRFSAERPERSVSTLKIQRTEQGDSAVYLCASSLDSTHNEQFFGPGTRLTVL.

This clone came up many times. Read data end 3 residues before the CDR3 end; the end is taken from the germline J gene. The chain combines TRBV30 with TRBJ1-2, with D unresolved. Germline V gene data show CDR1 as GTSNPN and CDR2 as SVGIG (reference sequence). CDR3 length equals 13 residues. V was trimmed by 0 bases and J by 7 bases, leaving 12 bases between them. CDR3 loop: CAWSVSETGGYTF. The sequenced part of the CDR3 DNA is TGTGCCTGGAGTGTTTCCGAAACGGGTGGC.